The 24 T cell receptor beta chains presented below share a single source sample, sequenced in a study of radiation and T cells in renal cell carcinoma. TCRdb's copy holds only in-frame clones and misses some; the assay was immunoSEQ multiplex PCR. The sample consists of around 180,000 clones, 88% of them appearing once. The time point was: blood 4 weeks post-SBRT, at nephrectomy. Indicated treatment: 15 Gy SBRT to primary tumor, nephrectomy 4 weeks later. This sample comprised blood, obtained from a patient whose treatment included radiotherapy and nephrectomy. These receptors came from a woman between 45 and 60 years old with renal cell carcinoma.

The V and J genes are TRBV7-2 and TRBJ2-1; 15 bases align to TRBD2. V lost 4 bases, J lost 8 bases, and 6 bases stayed unmatched. CDR1 SGHTA and CDR2 FQGNSA come from the germline V gene. This CDR3 has 16 residues. CDR3 loop: CASSSGLAGGPDEQFF. The CDR3 DNA reads TGTGCCAGCAGCTCCGGACTAGCGGGGGGGCCCGATGAGCAGTTCTTC.

The gene calls are TRBV2 and TRBJ1-1; possible D gene TRBD1, 6 bases. CDR3 length equals 12 residues. Trimming took off 8 bases at V and 10 bases at J, with 17 bases between the two ends. CDR1 and CDR2 from the germline V gene are SNHLY and FYNNEI. The CDR3 here is CASGGGRGSAFF. Here the CDR3 DNA reads TGTGCCAGCGGCGGGGGAAGGGGGTCAGCTTTCTTT. The variable domain in full, completed from reference TRBV2 and TRBJ1-1, reads EPEVTQTPSHQVTQMGQEVILRCVPISNHLYFYWYRQILGQKVEFLVSFYNNEISEKSEIFDDQFSVERPDGSNFTLKIRSTKLEDSAMYFCASGGGRGSAFFGQGTRLTVV.

This chain joins TRBV6-5 and TRBJ2-7, with unresolved D. Looked up from germline, CDR1 is MNHEY and CDR2 is SVGAGI. The CDR3 has 15 residues. Trimming shortened V by 5 bases and J by 0 bases, and 14 bases separated the two germline ends. CDR3 nucleotide sequence: TGTGCCAGCAGTACAGTCGGACGGATCTCCTACGAGCAGTACTTC. Amino acid sequence: CASSTVGRISYEQYF.

The CDR3 nucleotides are TGTGCCAGCAGTTGGGGGCGGGACAGGGAAGCTGAGCAGTTCTTC. This encodes CASSWGRDREAEQFF. This chain joins TRBV6-5 and TRBJ2-1, with 9 bases lining up with TRBD1. Trimming cost V 4 bases and J 9 bases; bases outside gene matches: 10. Germline V CDR1 and CDR2: MNHEY, SVGAGI. This CDR3 region has 15 residues.

The chain couples TRBV6-1 to TRBJ1-1; D remains ambiguous. Trimming removed 3 bases from V and 4 bases from J, with 15 bases in between. The germline V gene has CDR1 MNHNS and CDR2 SASEGT. This CDR3 has 15 residues. CDR3 amino acids: CASSDRSWQTTEAFF. CDR3 coding DNA: TGTGCCAGCAGTGACAGGTCTTGGCAGACCACTGAAGCTTTCTTT.

This clone was detected a few times. The chain links TRBV5-6 to TRBJ1-2; tentative D call: TRBD1 (5 bases). This CDR3 region has 15 residues. V was cut by 3 bases and J by 4 bases, with 16 bases left in between. CDR1 is SGHDT and CDR2 is YYEEEE in the germline V gene. The CDR3 coding sequence is TGTGCCAGCAGCTCGGTAACACAGGCGTTCTATGGCTACACCTTC. It codes for CASSSVTQAFYGYTF.

This chain links TRBV7-8 with TRBJ2-1; 10 bases are a match to TRBD1. Losses at the gene ends were 5 bases for V and 2 bases for J; bases not matched to a gene: 3. Germline assignment: CDR1 SGHVS and CDR2 FQNEAQ. The CDR3 runs 15 residues. The CDR3 DNA follows: TGTGCCAGCAGCCGGGACAGGGGAACCTACAATGAGCAGTTCTTC. Amino acid sequence: CASSRDRGTYNEQFF.

The V gene is TRBV27, the J gene TRBJ2-7, with a possible D match to TRBD2 (5 bases). This CDR3 contains 14 residues. Germline V CDR1 and CDR2: MNHEY, SMNVEV (reference sequence). Trimming pared 9 bases from V and 2 bases from J, leaving 17 bases between. The CDR3 region has the DNA TGTGCCAGTAGAACGGGGTTCCCCCCCTACGAGCAGTACTTC. Its protein is CASRTGFPPYEQYF.

The chain couples TRBV2 to TRBJ1-5, with TRBD1 identical over 7 bases. The junction had 9 bases not matched to a gene; V was cut back by 6 bases and J by 7 bases. This CDR3 is 14 amino acids long. Germline CDR1 reads SNHLY; CDR2 reads FYNNEI. The CDR3 DNA sequence: TGTGCCAGCAGCGGGGGACAGCCGAGGCAGCCCCAGCATTTT. It is translated as CASSGGQPRQPQHF.

This clone was observed once. This chain uses TRBV9 with TRBJ2-1; 11 nucleotides line up with TRBD2. There are 15 residues in the CDR3. V lost 0 bases, J lost 10 bases, and 6 bases stayed unmatched. CDR1 and CDR2 from the germline V gene are SGDLS and YYNGEE. This CDR3 reads CASSVETSGGREQFF. CDR3 coding DNA: TGTGCCAGCAGCGTAGAAACTAGCGGGGGCCGGGAGCAGTTCTTC.

This chain joins TRBV4-3 and TRBJ1-4; 7 bases fit TRBD1. The V gene's germline CDR1 is LGHNA and CDR2 YSLEER. The V gene end was trimmed by 5 bases and the J gene end by 4 bases; junction bases not matched to a gene: 7. The CDR3 runs 15 residues. CDR3 amino acids: CASSEGQSYNEKLFF. The CDR3 DNA reads TGCGCCAGCAGCGAGGGACAGTCCTATAATGAAAAACTGTTTTTT.

V gene TRBV7-2 combines with J gene TRBJ1-5; no firm D call. V lost 1 base to trimming and J lost 5 bases, with 15 bases between them. The germline CDR1 and CDR2 sequences are SGHTA and FQGNSA. This CDR3 has 16 amino acids. The CDR3 is CASSLGSRWDYQPQHF. CDR3 coding DNA: TGTGCCAGCAGCTTAGGGAGTCGGTGGGATTATCAGCCCCAGCATTTT.

This chain links TRBV29-1 with TRBJ2-1; D is tentatively TRBD1 or TRBD2 (6 bases each). Between the trimmed V and J ends, which lost 7 bases and 7 bases, there was a span of 20 bases. The V gene's germline CDR1 is SQVTM and CDR2 ANQGSEA. CDR3 length equals 14 residues. The CDR3 is CSADRGTSANEQFF. The CDR3 coding sequence is TGCAGCGCGGACCGGGGGACAAGCGCGAATGAGCAGTTCTTC.

The chain uses TRBV10-2 and TRBJ2-1, with D possibly being TRBD1 (5 bases). Trimming shortened V by 4 bases and J by 0 bases, and 10 bases separated the two germline ends. Germline V gene lookup returns CDR1 WSHSY and CDR2 SAAADI. This CDR3 has 15 amino acids. The CDR3 DNA sequence: TGCGCCAGCAGTGGGGGCGGCCTCTCCTACAATGAGCAGTTCTTC. Protein product: CASSGGGLSYNEQFF.

This clone has only one observation. J is TRBJ2-1 and V is TRBV5-1, with 11 bases lining up with TRBD2. V lost 3 bases and J lost 8; bases outside the gene matches: 4. The CDR3 sequence is 14 residues long. CDR1 SGHRS and CDR2 YFSETQ come from the germline V gene. CDR3 in amino acids: CASSSGLAGHEQFF. CDR3 coding DNA: TGCGCCAGCAGCTCAGGACTAGCGGGCCATGAGCAGTTCTTC. Supplemented by reference TRBV5-1 and TRBJ2-1, the full variable domain reads KAGVTQTPRYLIKTRGQQVTLSCSPISGHRSVSWYQQTPGQGLQFLFEYFSETQRNKGNFPGRFSGRQFSNSRSEMNVSTLELGDSALYLCASSSGLAGHEQFFGPGTRLTVL.

The chain couples TRBV7-9 to TRBJ2-1; a weak D match, TRBD1 (5 bases). The length of the CDR3 is 15 residues. Germline V gene lookup returns CDR1 SEHNR and CDR2 FQNEAQ (reference sequence). The V end lost 5 bases, the J end lost 2 bases, and 13 bases lay between the germline ends. The CDR3 protein is CASSPRKGAYNEQFF. DNA of the CDR3: TGTGCCAGCAGCCCTCGCAAAGGGGCCTACAATGAGCAGTTCTTC.

The chain joins TRBV30 to TRBJ2-3; D ambiguous. The V gene lost 1 base and the J gene lost 5 bases, with 4 bases spanning the gap. The CDR3 loop spans 11 amino acids. CDR1 GTSNPN and CDR2 SVGIG come from the germline V gene (reference sequence). CDR3 sequence reads: CAWSEEDTQYF. In DNA form, the CDR3 reads TGTGCCTGGAGTGAGGAAGATACGCAGTATTTT.

The gene calls are TRBV7-8 and TRBJ1-5; TRBD1 is a possible D gene (5 bases). The CDR3 contains 15 residues. The V gene's germline CDR1 is SGHVS and CDR2 FQNEAQ. V lost 3 bases and J 2 bases, leaving 11 bases between the germline ends. The CDR3 nucleotides read TGTGCCAGCAGCTTCGGGGGGGGAGGCAATCAGCCCCAGCATTTT. Its translation: CASSFGGGGNQPQHF.

The rearrangement joins TRBV4-2 to TRBJ1-2, with 7 bases fitting TRBD1. Trimming took 4 bases from V and 2 from J; bases not matched to a gene: 10. There are 16 residues in the CDR3. CDR1 is LGHNA, CDR2 YNFKEQ, per germline. The CDR3 here is CASSRPVTGQNYGYTF. The CDR3 nucleotides are TGTGCCAGCAGCCGCCCTGTGACGGGACAGAACTATGGCTACACCTTC.

The V gene is TRBV7-2, the J gene TRBJ1-1; tentatively, D is TRBD1 (5 bases). Germline V CDR1 and CDR2: SGHTA, FQGNSA. V dropped 5 bases and J dropped 1 base, with 17 bases sitting between them. The CDR3 runs 16 residues. The CDR3 nucleotides are TGTGCCAGCAGCCAGGGACCGCTTAGGACGAACACTGAAGCTTTCTTT. Amino acid sequence: CASSQGPLRTNTEAFF.

This chain links TRBV6-1 with TRBJ1-1, with TRBD1 identical over 8 bases. Looked up from germline, CDR1 is MNHNS and CDR2 is SASEGT. The ends lost 5 bases at V and 0 bases at J; junction bases unmatched: 5. The length of the CDR3 is 15 residues. The CDR3: CASSPPTGVNTEAFF. The CDR3 bases are TGTGCCAGCAGTCCCCCGACAGGGGTGAACACTGAAGCTTTCTTT.

The sample holds one count of this clone. The sample has other DNA sequences that encode this CDR3 too. The chain employs TRBV7-2 and TRBJ2-7; D may be TRBD1 (5 bases). The germline V and J ends were trimmed by 1 base and 1 base, with 8 bases remaining between them. The CDR3 has 14 residues. Germline-derived CDR1 and CDR2 are SGHTA and FQGNSA. CDR3 sequence reads: CASSLDRGSYEQYF. The CDR3 DNA is TGTGCCAGCAGCTTAGATAGGGGATCCTACGAGCAGTACTTC.

The table lists this clone with a count of one. The rearrangement joins TRBV19 to TRBJ1-2, with 7 bases lining up with TRBD1. The V gene end was trimmed by 3 bases and the J gene end by 4 bases; junction bases not matched to a gene: 5. The CDR3 totals 14 residues. Looked up from germline, CDR1 is LNHDA and CDR2 is SQIVND (reference sequence). This chain's CDR3 is CASSMGDRAYGYTF. The DNA of the CDR3 is TGTGCCAGTAGTATGGGAGACAGGGCCTATGGCTACACCTTC. The entire variable domain, with the rest obtained from reference TRBV19 and TRBJ1-2, is as follows: DGGITQSPKYLFRKEGQNVTLSCEQNLNHDAMYWYRQDPGQGLRLIYYSQIVNDFQKGDIAEGYSVSREKKESFPLTVTSAQKNPTAFYLCASSMGDRAYGYTFGSGTRLTVV.

The chain has TRBV4-2 and TRBJ1-4; D is ambiguous. In germline, CDR1 is LGHNA, CDR2 YNFKEQ. The CDR3 totals 14 residues. V lost 0 bases and J 7 bases, leaving 9 bases between the germline ends. The CDR3 spells CASSQELRFEKLFF. The DNA of the CDR3 is TGTGCCAGCAGCCAAGAACTAAGGTTTGAAAAACTGTTTTTT.